The next 8 T cell receptor beta chains were all read from a single sample in a study of blood T cell repertoires in COVID-19 (dated by TCRdb to about 2020). The library came from the immunoSEQ multiplex PCR assay. The clones in this table, taken by TCRdb from immuneACCESS, are in-frame only. Not every clone is retained; where verified, under half of the shortfall comes from an unresolved V gene, and the cause of the rest is unknown. This sample is represented by about 130,000 clones; 86% of them were singletons. The ten largest clonotypes hold over 10% of the sample. Sequencing input: peripheral blood. These receptors were collected from an older woman with COVID-19, enrolled during active disease.

The chain joins TRBV15 to TRBJ1-6; 8 bases match TRBD1. The V gene end was trimmed by 8 bases and the J gene end by 7 bases; junction bases not matched to a gene: 16. The germline V gene encodes CDR1 LNHNV and CDR2 YYDKDF (reference sequence). This CDR3 comprises 17 residues. CDR3 region: CATRDRIIPSANSPLHF. The CDR3 DNA reads TGTGCCACCCGGGACAGGATAATCCCCTCGGCGAATTCACCCCTCCACTTT.

V is TRBV19 and J is TRBJ1-2, with TRBD1 matching 10 bases. The CDR3 has 15 residues. The germline CDR1 and CDR2 sequences are LNHDA and SQIVND (reference sequence). Trimming at V came to 5 bases and at J to 4 bases, leaving 7 bases not matched to a gene. The CDR3 nucleotides are TGTGCCAGTAGTCGACCGGGACAGGGGAGCTATGGCTACACCTTC. This translates into CASSRPGQGSYGYTF.

The CDR3 protein is CASSLVIGGGYEQYF. In DNA form, the CDR3 reads TGCGCCAGCAGCTTGGTAATAGGAGGTGGCTACGAGCAGTACTTC. The chain combines TRBV5-1 with TRBJ2-7; perhaps TRBD2 as D (5 bases). CDR1 and CDR2 (germline): SGHRS, YFSETQ. There are 15 residues in the CDR3. The V gene lost 0 bases and the J gene lost 3 bases, with 13 bases spanning the gap.

The V and J genes are TRBV15 and TRBJ2-3, with 9 nucleotides matching TRBD1. Per germline, CDR1 LNHNV and CDR2 YYDKDF (reference sequence). The CDR3 totals 16 residues. V was clipped by 3 bases and J by 4 bases; unmatched bases: 8. The CDR3 region is CATSRESGQGADTQYF. CDR3 DNA: TGTGCCACCAGCAGGGAGTCGGGACAGGGCGCAGATACGCAGTATTTT.

The CDR3, as DNA: TGTGCCAGCAGCAGAAATCAGCCCCAGCATTTT. It encodes CASSRNQPQHF. The chain has TRBV12-3 or TRBV12-4 and TRBJ1-5; D gene uncertain. The CDR3 has 11 residues. V was shortened by 6 bases and J by 4 bases, with 4 bases between the two germline ends.

This rearrangement joins TRBV30 to TRBJ1-3; D ambiguous. The germline V gene encodes CDR1 GTSNPN and CDR2 SVGIG (reference sequence). The ends were cut back, 4 bases at V and 3 bases at J, with 7 bases in the middle. This CDR3 is built from 12 residues. This chain's CDR3 is CAWTVSGNTIYF. The CDR3 DNA sequence: TGTGCCTGGACCGTGAGTGGAAACACCATATATTTT.

The chain combines TRBV1 with TRBJ2-7; TRBD2, the D gene given by the table, was not confirmed from the DNA. TRBV1 is a recognized pseudogene. CDR3 size: 18 residues. The CDR3 spells CTSSQTFRLAGGSYEQYF. For the CDR3, the DNA is TGCACCAGCAGCCAAACTTTCCGACTAGCGGGGGGATCGTACGAGCAGTACTTC.

V usage is TRBV5-1 and J usage is TRBJ2-2; tentatively, D is TRBD2 (6 bases). The CDR3 spans 16 residues. V lost 5 bases and J lost 4, with 18 bases in between. The germline V gene encodes CDR1 SGHRS and CDR2 YFSETQ. The CDR3 DNA reads as TGCGCCAGCAGAATATCTTCTAGCGAACCCACCGGGGAGCTGTTTTTT. Translated, it gives CASRISSSEPTGELFF.